These 18 T cell receptor beta chains share one sample of origin, sequenced in a study of Graves' ophthalmopathy and Graves' hyperthyroidism. CDR3 regions of TCR beta were amplified from RNA transcripts. In the first round, RT-PCR was carried out with HTBI primers, and a multiplex PCR formed the second round. One entry per CDR3 protein, called by TCRdb with MiXCR from the multiplex PCR reads. The repertoire has approximately 1.2 million distinct CDR3 sequences, about 35% of them found once; the top ten carry 11%. Sequencing used peripheral blood or thyroid tissue (not recorded which). These receptors came from an adult man with Graves' hyperthyroidism.

The CDR3 sequence is CASSEHRGQETQYF. The CDR3 DNA follows: TGCGCCAGCAGTGAGCACAGGGGGCAAGAGACCCAGTACTTC. J is TRBJ2-5 and V is TRBV10-2, with TRBD1 identical over 8 bases. V trimming: 2 bases; J trimming: 2 bases; junction bases outside the gene matches: 1. Germline lookup yields CDR1 WSHSY and CDR2 SAAADI. This CDR3 is built from 14 residues.

Ten or more counts support this clonotype. V gene TRBV12-3 or TRBV12-4 combines with J gene TRBJ1-2; D might be TRBD1 (6 bases). V was shortened by 6 bases and J by 4 bases, with 12 bases between the two germline ends. The CDR3 is 13 amino acids. The CDR3 DNA follows: TGTGCCAGCAGCCTCTGGGGGGCCTATGGCTACACCTTC. This sequence encodes CASSLWGAYGYTF.

The gene calls are TRBV29-1 and TRBJ1-5, with a tentative D call TRBD1 (5 bases). The CDR3 covers 10 residues. V was clipped by 8 bases and J by 9 bases, with 11 bases between them. Germline lookup yields CDR1 SQVTM and CDR2 ANQGSEA. This chain's CDR3 is CSLETGPQHF. The CDR3 bases are TGCAGCTTAGAAACAGGGCCCCAGCATTTT.

This chain uses TRBV7-2 with TRBJ1-1; D ambiguous. The CDR3 has 14 amino acids. Germline assignment: CDR1 SGHTA and CDR2 FQGNSA. Trimming took off 1 base at V and 5 bases at J, with 11 bases between the two ends. CDR3 bases: TGTGCCAGCAGCTTAGACTTGCGAGGGACTGAAGCTTTCTTT. Translation gives CASSLDLRGTEAFF.

The V gene is TRBV10-3, the J gene TRBJ2-7; 7 bases agree with TRBD1. Unmatched junction bases numbered 5, after V lost 10 bases and J lost 5 bases. From germline, CDR1 is ENHRY and CDR2 SYGVKD. The CDR3 is made up of 11 amino acids. The CDR3 protein is CATRQGHEQYF. In DNA form, the CDR3 reads TGTGCCACCAGACAGGGACACGAGCAGTACTTC.

This clonotype was counted many times. This chain joins TRBV29-1 and TRBJ1-3, with D perhaps TRBD1 (5 bases). The V end was cut by 5 bases, the J end by 0 bases, with 11 bases between. Germline assignment: CDR1 SQVTM and CDR2 ANQGSEA. The CDR3 has 14 amino acids. In DNA, the CDR3 is TGCAGCGTTACCGGGGGTTTCTCTGGAAACACCATATATTTT. Encoded protein: CSVTGGFSGNTIYF.

This clonotype has just one count. This sequence may be a read error, since a much larger clone differs from it by one base. This chain uses TRBV7-9 with TRBJ1-1; maybe TRBD1 (5 bases). Germline lookup yields CDR1 SEHNR and CDR2 FQNEAQ (reference sequence). Deletions cut 6 bases from V and 1 base from J, with 15 bases between. CDR3 size: 15 residues. CDR3 amino acids: CASRLGGVTNTEAFF. The CDR3 bases are TGTGCCAGCAGATTGGGGGGGGTGACGAACACTGAAGCTTTCTTT.

Many counts were recorded for this clonotype. The chain uses TRBV7-6 and TRBJ2-2; a weak D match, TRBD2 (5 bases). V lost 7 bases to trimming and J lost 5 bases, with 14 bases between them. The CDR3 sequence is 14 residues long. Germline V gene sequence: CDR1 SGHVS, CDR2 FNYEAQ. In DNA form, the CDR3 reads TGTGCCAGCAAGGCACTAGAGGTTACCGGGGAGCTGTTTTTT. Protein product: CASKALEVTGELFF.

The rearrangement joins TRBV2 to TRBJ2-7; D is undetermined. Looked up from germline, CDR1 is SNHLY and CDR2 is FYNNEI. CDR3 size: 14 residues. Trimming removed 5 bases from V and 2 bases from J, with 13 bases in between. In nucleotides, the CDR3 is TGTGCCAGCAGTTTAGTGGGGAATGCCTACGAGCAGTACTTC. Its translation is CASSLVGNAYEQYF.

This chain uses TRBV7-2 with TRBJ2-7, with 9 bases identical to TRBD2. In germline, CDR1 is SGHTA, CDR2 FQGNSA. This CDR3 contains 16 residues. The V segment lost 4 bases and the J segment 7 bases; nucleotides outside the gene matches: 14. The CDR3 bases are TGTGCCAGCAGCTGGCCCAGACTAGCGGAGCCGGGGGAGCAGTACTTC. It specifies CASSWPRLAEPGEQYF.

This clonotype was observed a handful of times. The gene calls are TRBV12-3 or TRBV12-4 and TRBJ2-2; 9 bases are shared with TRBD2. This CDR3 has 18 amino acids. Unmatched junction bases numbered 12, after V lost 3 bases and J lost 4 bases. The CDR3 DNA reads as TGTGCCAGCAGTTTTCAGGTCCCGCTAGCGGGACTCACCGGGGAGCTGTTTTTT. It yields the protein CASSFQVPLAGLTGELFF.

The J gene is TRBJ1-4, the V gene TRBV7-2; TRBD1 aligns across 9 bases. CDR3 length: 15 amino acids. CDR1 and CDR2 from the germline V gene are SGHTA and FQGNSA. J lost 13 bases, V lost 3 bases, and 12 bases had no gene match. CDR3 sequence (DNA): TGTGCCAGCAGCTTGGACAGGGGTGCCGATCTTACACTGTTTTTT. It encodes CASSLDRGADLTLFF.

The rearrangement joins TRBV10-3 to TRBJ1-5, with TRBD1 matching 8 bases. Trimming removed 5 bases from V and 15 bases from J; junction bases left unmatched: 9. The CDR3 has 12 residues. Germline assignment: CDR1 ENHRY and CDR2 SYGVKD. In DNA form, the CDR3 reads TGTGCCATCAGTTACTGGGACAGGCCGGCGCATTTT. Its protein product is CAISYWDRPAHF.

The chain combines TRBV7-2 with TRBJ1-1; 10 bases fit TRBD1. V lost 5 bases to trimming and J lost 12 bases; unmatched junction nucleotides: 6. CDR3 size: 12 residues. Germline lookup yields CDR1 SGHTA and CDR2 FQGNSA. The DNA for the CDR3 is TGTGCCAGCAGCCGACAGGGGGCTGGAACTTTCTTT. Protein sequence: CASSRQGAGTFF. Full variable domain (remainder filled in from reference TRBV7-2 and TRBJ1-1): GAGVSQSPSNKVTEKGKDVELRCDPISGHTALYWYRQSLGQGLEFLIYFQGNSAPDKSGLPSDRFSAERTGGSVSTLTIQRTQQEDSAVYLCASSRQGAGTFFGQGTRLTVV.

At least ten counts were recorded for this clonotype. The chain is built from TRBV7-9 and TRBJ1-5, with D perhaps matching TRBD1 (5 bases). V lost 5 bases, J lost 6 bases, and 17 bases lay in between. CDR1 is SEHNR, CDR2 FQNEAQ, per germline (reference sequence). The CDR3 consists of 15 residues. In DNA form, the CDR3 reads TGTGCCAGCAGCCCTAGCGGCCCAGGGTTTCAGCCCCAGCATTTT. Residues: CASSPSGPGFQPQHF.

This clonotype has more than one count but fewer than ten. The chain carries TRBV7-9 and TRBJ2-7; no clear D. CDR1 is SEHNR and CDR2 is FQNEAQ in the germline V gene (reference sequence). This CDR3 spans 15 amino acids. V was cut by 5 bases and J by 2 bases, with 16 bases left in between. Here the CDR3 reads CASSAVGSRPYEQYF. CDR3 nucleotides: TGTGCCAGCAGCGCCGTTGGGTCCCGGCCCTACGAGCAGTACTTC.

The chain combines TRBV7-2 with TRBJ1-4, with 7 bases that match TRBD1. The germline gives CDR1 SGHTA, CDR2 FQGNSA. Trimming at V came to 10 bases and at J to 7 bases, leaving 6 bases not matched to a gene. This CDR3 is 12 amino acids long. This chain's CDR3 is CAISGQAEKLFF. As DNA, the CDR3 is TGTGCCATCTCCGGACAGGCTGAAAAACTGTTTTTT. The full variable domain, in which reference TRBV7-2 and TRBJ1-4 provide the parts outside the CDR3, is GAGVSQSPSNKVTEKGKDVELRCDPISGHTALYWYRQSLGQGLEFLIYFQGNSAPDKSGLPSDRFSAERTGGSVSTLTIQRTQQEDSAVYLCAISGQAEKLFFGSGTQLSVL.

The sample holds many counts of this clonotype. The chain carries TRBV20-1 and TRBJ1-5, with D perhaps TRBD1 (6 bases). This CDR3 has 13 residues. The V end lost 3 bases, the J end lost 8 bases, and 14 bases lay between the germline ends. Germline V gene data show CDR1 as DFQATT and CDR2 as SNEGSKA (reference sequence). CDR3 residues: CSASIQGLKPQHF. CDR3 DNA sequence: TGCAGTGCTAGTATCCAGGGGCTGAAGCCCCAGCATTTT.